Listed below are T cell receptor beta chains from one sample, sequenced in a study of cytomegalovirus exposure and HLA in healthy donors. The method was immunoSEQ multiplex PCR; TCRdb's version includes in-frame clones alone and lacks a portion of them. This table holds about 120,000 clones, over 15% found once. The source material was PBMCs. The receptors come from a female donor in good health and CMV-seropositive. The CDR3 runs from the conserved cysteine through the conserved F or W. The D gene is left open where the match is weak. Some rows mark clone size as missing; the rest say once, few, many or name a class of expanded clone.

>TRBV7-9|TRBJ2-7|16|few|TRBD1
TGTGCCAGCAGCAAAGGGACAGGCGGTCTTCTGGACGAGCAGTACTTC
CASSKGTGGLLDEQYF
>TRBV4-3|TRBJ1-6|15|-|TRBD1
TGCGCCAGCAGCCAGGTGACAGGGGTTAATTCACCCCTCCACTTT
CASSQVTGVNSPLHF
>TRBV5-1|TRBJ2-3|13|-|-
TGCGCCAGCCCCTTGGGGGGAGGAGATACGCAGTATTTT
CASPLGGGDTQYF
>TRBV7-8|TRBJ2-7|13|-|TRBD2
TGTGCCAGCAGCTTAGACCGGGGGGACGAGCAGTACTTC
CASSLDRGDEQYF
>TRBV5-4|TRBJ2-1|14|-|TRBD1
TGTGCCAGCAGCTTGGACAGGGGCCTAACGGAGCAGTTCTTC
CASSLDRGLTEQFF
>TRBV11-3|TRBJ1-1|16|-|-
TGTGCCAGCAGCTTAGGAGGGGGGGACGGGAACACTGAAGCTTTCTTT
CASSLGGGDGNTEAFF
>TRBV4-3|TRBJ1-3|16|few|-
TGCGCCAGCAGCCAAGAACCAGGGGCAGAAGGAAACACCATATATTTT
CASSQEPGAEGNTIYF
>TRBV10-1|TRBJ2-3|13|-|TRBD2
TGCGCCAGCAGTGGACTAGCGGGGGGGCAGCAGTATTTT
CASSGLAGGQQYF
>TRBV9|TRBJ2-7|15|few|TRBD1
TGTGCCAGCAGCGTAGCAGGACAGGGGATATACGAGCAGTACTTC
CASSVAGQGIYEQYF
>TRBV7-9|TRBJ2-2|17|-|TRBD2
TGTGCCAGCAGCCCCGGGACTAGCGGGTATCTCTTTGGGGAGCTGTTTTTT
CASSPGTSGYLFGELFF
>TRBV30|TRBJ1-1|19|few|TRBD1
TGTGCCTGGAGTGTACCGGGACAGGGGGATTTTGCGAGGGACACTGAAGCTTTCTTT
CAWSVPGQGDFARDTEAFF
>TRBV7-9|TRBJ1-1|15|few|-
TGTGCCAGCAGCTTTCCTGGACACACGAACACTGAAGCTTTCTTT
CASSFPGHTNTEAFF
>TRBV10-3|TRBJ1-3|15|few|-
TGTGCCATCAGGGCCGACACGAGCTCTGGAAACACCATATATTTT
CAIRADTSSGNTIYF
>TRBV5-6|TRBJ1-1|14|many|-
TGTGCCAGCAGCTTGGAGTTCGGAGGCACTGAAGCTTTCTTT
CASSLEFGGTEAFF
>TRBV6-6|TRBJ1-1|14|-|TRBD1
TGTGCCAGCAGCCCCCGGACAGGGGGCACTGAAGCTTTCTTT
CASSPRTGGTEAFF